Presented here are 18 T cell receptor beta chains from one specimen sequenced in a study of shared clonotypes between healthy human individuals (dated by TCRdb to about 2020). Receptor amplification or capture employed the immunoSEQ multiplex PCR assay. Imported from immuneACCESS, the table was reduced by TCRdb to in-frame sequences with V and J called. These copies leave out some clones; in studies compared against another copy, an unresolved V gene accounts for under half, and the cause of the remainder is not known. Here the sample has about 480,000 clones; about 75% occur a single time. The top ten clones comprise around 13% of the sample. The source material was PBMCs. These receptor sequences come from a woman aged 40 to 49 in good health. Some clones in this sample may be carry-over from other donors' samples.

The chain joins TRBV28 to TRBJ1-5, with D possibly TRBD1 on 5 matching bases. The CDR3 is made up of 14 amino acids. V was shortened by 2 bases and J by 7 bases, with 12 bases between the two germline ends. Germline values: CDR1 MDHEN, CDR2 SYDVKM. This chain's CDR3 is CASSLLRGDQPQHF. CDR3 nucleotide sequence: TGTGCCAGCAGTTTACTTCGAGGGGACCAGCCCCAGCATTTT.

The chain uses TRBV19 and TRBJ1-4, with 9 bases matching TRBD1. CDR3 size: 16 residues. Trimming removed 5 bases from V and 0 bases from J; junction bases left unmatched: 4. Per germline, CDR1 LNHDA and CDR2 SQIVND (reference sequence). The CDR3 region is CASSGTGPATNEKLFF. The CDR3 DNA is TGTGCCAGTAGTGGGACAGGGCCTGCAACTAATGAAAAACTGTTTTTT.

The chain uses TRBV18 and TRBJ2-7, with 7 bases matching TRBD1. V gave up 3 bases and J gave up 7 bases; unmatched junction bases: 9. The CDR3 loop spans 14 amino acids. CDR1 and CDR2 (germline): KGHSH, LQKENI. The CDR3: CASSPTGSKREQYF. DNA for the CDR3: TGTGCCAGCTCACCGACAGGGTCTAAACGGGAGCAGTACTTC.

The CDR3 sequence is CASSEVVRGHGYTF. CDR3 sequence (DNA): TGTGCCAGCAGTGAAGTAGTCAGGGGCCATGGCTACACCTTC. The rearrangement joins TRBV6-1 to TRBJ1-2; a weak D match, TRBD1 (6 bases). Between the trimmed V and J ends, which lost 1 base and 6 bases, there was a span of 12 bases. Germline assignment: CDR1 MNHNS and CDR2 SASEGT. There are 14 residues in the CDR3.

The chain's CDR3 is CASLRGTSTDTQYF. CDR3 DNA sequence: TGTGCCAGCCTGAGGGGGACCTCTACAGATACGCAGTATTTT. The chain combines TRBV6-4 with TRBJ2-3; D may be TRBD1 (6 bases). Per the germline V gene, CDR1 is MRHNA and CDR2 is SNTAGT. Trimming shortened V by 8 bases and J by 3 bases, and 15 bases separated the two germline ends. The CDR3 is made up of 14 amino acids.

This clone was observed a few times. The chain employs TRBV7-8 and TRBJ2-6; 9 nucleotides match TRBD1. The CDR3 length is 19 residues. Unmatched junction bases numbered 12, after V lost 5 bases and J lost 1 base. Germline CDR1 reads SGHVS; CDR2 reads FQNEAQ. In nucleotides, the CDR3 is TGTGCCAGCAGCCCGTCCCCGGACAGGGGCGGGTCTGGGGCCAACGTCCTGACTTTC. Its translation is CASSPSPDRGGSGANVLTF.

As for this clone: Other DNA sequences of this sample code for an identical CDR3. The rearrangement joins TRBV2 to TRBJ2-2; D remains unclear. V lost 4 bases to trimming and J lost 1 base, with 4 bases between them. Per the germline V gene, CDR1 is SNHLY and CDR2 is FYNNEI. This CDR3 is 13 amino acids long. The CDR3 nucleotides are TGTGCCAGCAGTGGGGAGAACACCGGGGAGCTGTTTTTT. Amino acid sequence: CASSGENTGELFF.

This chain connects TRBV27 to TRBJ1-4; no clear D. The germline CDR1 and CDR2 sequences are MNHEY and SMNVEV (reference sequence). Trimming stripped 8 bases from V and 7 bases from J, with 20 bases between. The CDR3 has 15 residues. CDR3 protein: CASRRGGSEGEKLFF. CDR3 nucleotide sequence: TGTGCCAGCCGGCGCGGAGGGTCGGAAGGTGAAAAACTGTTTTTT.

The chain uses TRBV6-6 and TRBJ1-2; the D is unclear. This CDR3 is 12 amino acids long. Germline V gives CDR1 MNHNY, CDR2 SVGAGI (reference sequence). V was clipped by 5 bases and J by 8 bases, with 12 bases between them. Here the CDR3 DNA reads TGTGCCAGCAGTCGGACGACTCGGGGCTACACCTTC. Residues: CASSRTTRGYTF.

Notes on this clone: At the DNA level, this CDR3 is encoded by other sequences in the same sample as well. The rearrangement links TRBV19 to TRBJ2-1, with 7 positions matching TRBD2. Germline V gene sequence: CDR1 LNHDA, CDR2 SQIVND (reference sequence). This CDR3 contains 15 residues. V lost 4 bases, J lost 3 bases, and 6 bases stayed unmatched. The CDR3: CASSSGGWDYNEQFF. CDR3 DNA sequence: TGTGCCAGTAGTAGCGGGGGTTGGGACTACAATGAGCAGTTCTTC.

In the case of this clone: The sample holds other DNA sequences that translate to the same CDR3. The chain has TRBV28 and TRBJ2-5; TRBD2 is a possible D gene (5 bases). Germline values: CDR1 MDHEN, CDR2 SYDVKM. This CDR3 has 13 residues. V lost 6 bases, J lost 1 base, and 9 bases lay in between. The CDR3 region is CASRGGGQETQYF. In DNA form, the CDR3 reads TGTGCCAGCAGGGGCGGAGGCCAAGAGACCCAGTACTTC.

The CDR3 here is CASSLAGMGDAEAFF. In DNA form, the CDR3 reads TGCGCCAGCAGCTTGGCAGGGATGGGTGACGCTGAAGCTTTCTTT. The chain is built from TRBV5-1 and TRBJ1-1, with D possibly TRBD1 on 5 matching bases. V shed 0 bases and J shed 6 bases, with 15 bases lying between them. This CDR3 is 15 amino acids long. Germline loops: CDR1 SGHRS, CDR2 YFSETQ.

The rearrangement joins TRBV19 to TRBJ2-7; the match to TRBD1 covers 10 bases. The CDR3 is 14 amino acids. In germline, CDR1 is LNHDA, CDR2 SQIVND (reference sequence). J was trimmed by 5 bases and V by 5 bases; bases with no gene match: 6. The CDR3 DNA sequence: TGTGCCAGTAGTTCGGGACAGGGGAACCACGAGCAGTACTTC. It encodes CASSSGQGNHEQYF.

This clone was counted a single time. This chain links TRBV19 with TRBJ1-2; 11 nucleotides match TRBD1. This CDR3 spans 15 amino acids. CDR1 is LNHDA and CDR2 is SQIVND in the germline V gene (reference sequence). Trimming cost V 6 bases and J 3 bases; bases outside gene matches: 6. The CDR3 bases are TGTGCCAGTAGCGCGGACAGGGGGCGCCACTATGGCTACACCTTC. Protein: CASSADRGRHYGYTF.

V and J are TRBV6-1 and TRBJ2-1, with 9 bases matching TRBD2. Germline CDR1 and CDR2: MNHNS and SASEGT. This CDR3 region has 15 residues. Trimming at V came to 0 bases and at J to 6 bases, leaving 3 bases not matched to a gene. This chain's CDR3 is CASSEATSGFNEQFF. As DNA, the CDR3 is TGTGCCAGCAGTGAAGCGACTAGCGGTTTCAATGAGCAGTTCTTC.

The J gene is TRBJ2-1, the V gene TRBV19, with TRBD2 matching 14 bases. CDR3 length: 16 amino acids. Trimming took 5 bases from V and 8 from J; bases not matched to a gene: 8. CDR1 is LNHDA, CDR2 SQIVND, per germline (reference sequence). The CDR3 region has the DNA TGTGCCAGTAGTGGCGCCGGGACTAGCGGGAGATATGAGCAGTTCTTC. Encoded protein: CASSGAGTSGRYEQFF.

The rearrangement uses TRBV28 and TRBJ2-2; D call uncertain. The CDR3 contains 13 residues. The V end was cut by 2 bases, the J end by 6 bases, with 7 bases between. Germline V gene sequence: CDR1 MDHEN, CDR2 SYDVKM. This chain's CDR3 is CASSLPPPGELFF. CDR3 sequence (DNA): TGTGCCAGCAGTTTACCCCCCCCCGGGGAGCTGTTTTTT.

This clone was detected once. The chain's CDR3 is CASSLRGTPLPGDTQYF. In nucleotides, the CDR3 is TGTGCCAGCAGCCTACGCGGGACGCCGCTCCCGGGAGATACGCAGTATTTT. V is TRBV27 and J is TRBJ2-3, with D possibly being TRBD2 (6 bases). CDR3 size: 17 residues. Germline values: CDR1 MNHEY, CDR2 SMNVEV (reference sequence). Trimming pared 6 bases from V and 5 bases from J, leaving 24 bases between.